What follows describes a single TCR beta chain. This sample is part of a study of OX40 agonist ivuxolimab in advanced cancers. Across the whole study: The dose of intravenous ivuxolimab that patients received every 2 weeks ranged from 0.01 to 10 mg/kg. It was permissible to have had prior anti-PD-1, anti-PD-L1 or anti-CTLA-4 therapy, and around 41% had some. Two cutaneous melanoma patients and one hepatocellular carcinoma patient, three in all, had partial responses.

V dropped 4 bases and J dropped 4; count of bases not matched to a gene: 8. Germline lookup yields CDR1 SGHAT and CDR2 FQNNGV. There are 16 residues in the CDR3. Autoimmune disease history or systemic immunosuppression was exclusionary. Libraries were prepared by immunoSEQ multiplex PCR; TCRdb keeps only in-frame clonotypes and omits some of them. The sample includes more than 100,000 clones, about 93% seen only once; the top ten take 1%. The chain has TRBV11-2 and TRBJ1-5; the match to TRBD1 covers 9 bases. Sequences were derived from CD4+ or CD8+ T cells sorted from blood, sampled in a trial of the OX40 agonist ivuxolimab. The receptor was derived from an adult with an advanced solid tumor such as melanoma, head and neck, liver or kidney cancer. The CDR3 bases are TGTGCCAGCAGCTCACAGGGGGCCCTAGCTAATCAGCCCCAGCATTTT. The encoded protein is CASSSQGALANQPQHF.